The 29 T cell receptor beta chains given below trace back to one sample, sequenced in a study of PD-L1 blockade in urothelial cancer listed by TCRdb under 2017. Read against the paper, the sample's time point label means: pretreatment peripheral blood. The library was produced with the immunoSEQ multiplex PCR assay. This immuneACCESS table, as held by TCRdb, lists in-frame sequences with V and J called but not all clones. Of the missing ones, under half trace to an unresolved V gene in checked studies; the others have no known cause. In this sample the table shows tens of thousands of clones, roughly 82% of which occur a single time. 6.5% to 8.5% of the sample belongs to the ten largest clones. The source was PBMCs, collected around atezolizumab (anti-PD-L1) treatment. The receptors were sampled from a man between 60 and 75 years old with urothelial cancer.

CDR3 DNA sequence: TGTGCCAGCAGCGGACTAGCGGGGGGGTGGGAGACCCAGTACTTC. It codes for CASSGLAGGWETQYF. This chain connects TRBV5-5 to TRBJ2-5; 15 nucleotides align to TRBD2. Germline loops: CDR1 SGHKS, CDR2 YYEKEE (reference sequence). Trimming removed 4 bases from V and 5 bases from J; junction bases left unmatched: 3. The CDR3 spans 15 residues. The variable domain in full, completed from reference TRBV5-5 and TRBJ2-5, reads DAGVTQSPTHLIKTRGQQVTLRCSPISGHKSVSWYQQVLGQGPQFIFQYYEKEERGRGNFPDRFSARQFPNYSSELNVNALLLGDSALYLCASSGLAGGWETQYFGPGTRLLVL.

V usage is TRBV7-9 and J usage is TRBJ2-1; 8 bases are a match to TRBD2. With V trimmed by 8 bases and J by 8 bases, 11 bases remained unmatched. Germline lookup yields CDR1 SEHNR and CDR2 FQNEAQ (reference sequence). This CDR3 is built from 14 residues. The CDR3 here is CASHSGDWGHEQFF. In DNA, the CDR3 is TGTGCCAGCCATAGCGGGGATTGGGGTCATGAGCAGTTCTTC.

This clone has a handful of counts. The chain is built from TRBV30 and TRBJ2-3; 9 bases align to TRBD1. CDR3 size: 14 residues. CDR1 GTSNPN and CDR2 SVGIG come from the germline V gene (reference sequence). The ends lost 4 bases at V and 5 bases at J; junction bases unmatched: 7. The CDR3 nucleotides read TGTGCCTGGAACGGCGACAGGGGGGTAGATACGCAGTATTTT. Amino acid sequence: CAWNGDRGVDTQYF.

This chain joins TRBV14 and TRBJ2-7; D ambiguous. CDR1 and CDR2 from the germline V gene are SGHDN and FVKESK. The ends were cut back, 4 bases at V and 0 bases at J, with 16 bases in the middle. This CDR3 region has 16 residues. The CDR3 here is CASSRISGESSYEQYF. The DNA of the CDR3 is TGTGCCAGCAGCCGAATTTCAGGCGAGAGCTCCTACGAGCAGTACTTC.

The V and J genes are TRBV30 and TRBJ1-5, with 9 positions matching TRBD1. The germline V gene encodes CDR1 GTSNPN and CDR2 SVGIG (reference sequence). CDR3 length equals 15 residues. The CDR3 is CAATPGQGENQPQHF. The CDR3 nucleotides read TGTGCTGCTACTCCGGGACAGGGAGAAAATCAGCCCCAGCATTTT.

The rearrangement links TRBV5-1 to TRBJ2-7, with a weak D call TRBD1 (6 bases). The CDR3 extends over 16 amino acids. V lost 0 bases, J lost 3 bases, and 16 bases lay in between. Germline-derived CDR1 and CDR2 are SGHRS and YFSETQ. In nucleotides, the CDR3 is TGCGCCAGCAGCTTGGTCCCCCAGGGACAAAACTACGAGCAGTACTTC. It yields the protein CASSLVPQGQNYEQYF.

The genes are TRBV10-1 and TRBJ2-1; 9 bases match TRBD2. The germline V gene has CDR1 WNHNN and CDR2 SYGVQD (reference sequence). Losses at the gene ends were 4 bases for V and 3 bases for J; bases not matched to a gene: 4. CDR3 length: 15 residues. CDR3 protein: CASSVSGGRYNEQFF. In nucleotides, the CDR3 is TGCGCCAGCAGTGTTAGCGGGGGCCGCTACAATGAGCAGTTCTTC.

The J gene is TRBJ1-4, the V gene TRBV6-1; D is ambiguous. The CDR3 extends over 15 amino acids. V was clipped by 4 bases and J by 8 bases, with 17 bases between them. Germline values: CDR1 MNHNS, CDR2 SASEGT. The DNA of the CDR3 is TGTGCCAGCAGTGCCTACGCGGGGTTGGGGGAAAAACTGTTTTTT. This sequence encodes CASSAYAGLGEKLFF.

The chain uses TRBV18 and TRBJ1-5; D perhaps matches TRBD1 (6 bases). The CDR3 spans 14 residues. The ends were cut back, 2 bases at V and 7 bases at J, with 12 bases in the middle. Germline V lookup: CDR1 KGHSH, CDR2 LQKENI. In DNA, the CDR3 is TGTGCCAGCTCACCAGGGGGCGATGGCCAGCCCCAGCATTTT. The encoded protein is CASSPGGDGQPQHF.

The V and J genes are TRBV18 and TRBJ2-7; 8 bases match TRBD1. Looked up from germline, CDR1 is KGHSH and CDR2 is LQKENI. With V trimmed by 6 bases and J by 2 bases, 9 bases remained unmatched. This CDR3 has 15 amino acids. This chain's CDR3 is CASSPRQGSAYEQYF. The CDR3 nucleotides are TGTGCCAGCTCCCCCAGACAGGGGAGCGCCTACGAGCAGTACTTC.

This clone was seen a handful of times. The genes are TRBV5-4 and TRBJ2-5; perhaps TRBD1 as D (6 bases). Germline V gene data show CDR1 as SGHNT and CDR2 as YYREEE (reference sequence). V lost 7 bases and J 5 bases, leaving 18 bases between the germline ends. This CDR3 has 14 residues. CDR3 sequence reads: CASRHNTGRETQYF. CDR3 nucleotide sequence: TGTGCCAGCCGACACAACACAGGGCGCGAGACCCAGTACTTC. The full variable domain, completed using reference TRBV5-4 and TRBJ2-5, is ETGVTQSPTHLIKTRGQQVTLRCSSQSGHNTVSWYQQALGQGPQFIFQYYREEENGRGNFPPRFSGLQFPNYSSELNVNALELDDSALYLCASRHNTGRETQYFGPGTRLLVL.

The rearrangement uses TRBV28 and TRBJ2-3; a possible D gene is TRBD1 (6 bases). CDR3 size: 13 residues. The V gene lost 8 bases and the J gene lost 2 bases, with 11 bases spanning the gap. Looked up from germline, CDR1 is MDHEN and CDR2 is SYDVKM. The CDR3 nucleotides are TGTGCCAGCCGTCAGGGGCACACAGATACGCAGTATTTT. It is translated as CASRQGHTDTQYF. The variable domain in full, completed from reference TRBV28 and TRBJ2-3, reads DVKVTQSSRYLVKRTGEKVFLECVQDMDHENMFWYRQDPGLGLRLIYFSYDVKMKEKGDIPEGYSVSREKKERFSLILESASTNQTSMYLCASRQGHTDTQYFGPGTRLTVL.

This clone was observed a few times. The CDR3 nucleotides are TGTGCCAGCAGCCCAGGGACCCAGGGGTTCTATCAGCCCCAGCATTTT. Protein: CASSPGTQGFYQPQHF. The gene calls are TRBV7-8 and TRBJ1-5, with D maybe TRBD1 (6 bases). This CDR3 region has 16 residues. The V gene lost 5 bases and the J gene lost 5 bases, with 19 bases spanning the gap. Germline loops: CDR1 SGHVS, CDR2 FQNEAQ.

DNA for the CDR3: TGTGCCATCAGCAAGGGGACAGAAGAAAAACTGTTTTTT. It is translated as CAISKGTEEKLFF. This chain links TRBV10-3 with TRBJ1-4, with 7 bases aligning to TRBD1. CDR3 size: 13 residues. Losses at the gene ends were 6 bases for V and 8 bases for J; bases not matched to a gene: 6. CDR1 is ENHRY and CDR2 is SYGVKD in the germline V gene.

The DNA for the CDR3 is TGTGCCAGTTCAAACACCGGGGAGCTGTTTTTT. Its protein is CASSNTGELFF. The chain uses TRBV6-5 and TRBJ2-2; no clear D. The CDR3 has 11 amino acids. The V end lost 9 bases, the J end lost 2 bases, and 4 bases lay between the germline ends. From germline, CDR1 is MNHEY and CDR2 SVGAGI.

V usage is TRBV5-5 and J usage is TRBJ2-1; 8 bases are shared with TRBD1. The CDR3 is 15 amino acids. CDR1 is SGHKS and CDR2 is YYEKEE in the germline V gene (reference sequence). Trimming at V came to 2 bases and at J to 5 bases, leaving 6 bases not matched to a gene. The CDR3 DNA follows: TGTGCCAGCAGCTTCCTGGACAGGGCGAACAATGAGCAGTTCTTC. This sequence encodes CASSFLDRANNEQFF.

This rearrangement joins TRBV6-5 to TRBJ1-6; TRBD1 matches at 8 bases. The V gene's germline CDR1 is MNHEY and CDR2 SVGAGI. CDR3 length: 15 amino acids. The V and J ends lost 4 bases and 7 bases, in that order; junction bases with no gene match: 6. This chain's CDR3 is CASSWDGQGNSPLHF. The CDR3 DNA reads as TGTGCCAGCAGTTGGGATGGACAGGGAAATTCACCCCTCCACTTT.

The chain employs TRBV2 and TRBJ2-2; 14 bases fit TRBD2. Germline CDR1 and CDR2: SNHLY and FYNNEI. The CDR3 is 16 residues long. The V and J ends lost 7 bases and 4 bases, in that order; junction bases with no gene match: 5. CDR3 sequence reads: CASTKTSGGGTGELFF. The CDR3 DNA reads as TGTGCCAGCACTAAGACTAGCGGGGGGGGCACCGGGGAGCTGTTTTTT. Combining the CDR3 with reference TRBV2 and TRBJ2-2 gives the whole variable domain EPEVTQTPSHQVTQMGQEVILRCVPISNHLYFYWYRQILGQKVEFLVSFYNNEISEKSEIFDDQFSVERPDGSNFTLKIRSTKLEDSAMYFCASTKTSGGGTGELFFGEGSRLTVL.

This chain links TRBV15 with TRBJ2-1; D possibly corresponds to TRBD2 (7 bases). The CDR3 is 15 amino acids. V lost 0 bases to trimming and J lost 4 bases, with 10 bases between them. Per the germline V gene, CDR1 is LNHNV and CDR2 is YYDKDF (reference sequence). CDR3 amino acids: CATSRDGGPYNEQFF. CDR3 DNA: TGTGCCACCAGCAGAGACGGGGGGCCTTACAATGAGCAGTTCTTC.

This clone was detected only a few times. The V gene is TRBV28, the J gene TRBJ1-4; TRBD1 agrees at 7 bases. The CDR3 covers 13 residues. Germline V lookup: CDR1 MDHEN, CDR2 SYDVKM. The ends lost 6 bases at V and 7 bases at J; junction bases unmatched: 5. CDR3 sequence (DNA): TGTGCCAGCAGGGACAGGTCCAGTGAAAAACTGTTTTTT. Translated: CASRDRSSEKLFF.

The J gene is TRBJ2-3, the V gene TRBV30, with 16 bases lining up with TRBD2. Germline V gene data show CDR1 as GTSNPN and CDR2 as SVGIG (reference sequence). The J segment lost 4 bases and the V segment lost 4 bases, leaving 5 bases of the junction unmatched. The CDR3 runs to 16 residues. The CDR3, as DNA: TGTGCCTGGACCTTGGGGACTAGCGGGGGGGCAGATACGCAGTATTTT. Translation gives CAWTLGTSGGADTQYF.

The gene calls are TRBV5-6 and TRBJ2-5; the D gene is possibly TRBD2 (7 bases). Between the trimmed V and J ends, which lost 2 bases and 0 bases, there was a span of 11 bases. CDR1 SGHDT and CDR2 YYEEEE come from the germline V gene. This CDR3 is built from 15 residues. The DNA of the CDR3 is TGTGCCAGCAGCTTCGCGGGGGCCTACCAAGAGACCCAGTACTTC. It encodes CASSFAGAYQETQYF. The full variable domain, its missing parts supplied by reference TRBV5-6 and TRBJ2-5, is DAGVTQSPTHLIKTRGQQVTLRCSPKSGHDTVSWYQQALGQGPQFIFQYYEEEERQRGNFPDRFSGHQFPNYSSELNVNALLLGDSALYLCASSFAGAYQETQYFGPGTRLLVL.

This chain joins TRBV7-8 and TRBJ1-4; 10 nucleotides agree with TRBD1. V dropped 5 bases and J dropped 6; count of bases not matched to a gene: 9. The CDR3 loop spans 16 amino acids. Germline lookup yields CDR1 SGHVS and CDR2 FQNEAQ. This CDR3 is CASSRLGQGSDEKLFF. The CDR3 DNA follows: TGTGCCAGCAGCCGCCTGGGACAGGGGTCGGATGAAAAACTGTTTTTT.

The chain recombines TRBV10-2 with TRBJ1-2; maybe TRBD1 (6 bases). The germline gives CDR1 WSHSY, CDR2 SAAADI. There are 15 residues in the CDR3. With 0 bases removed from V and 2 bases from J, the gap between germline ends came to 10 bases. The CDR3 sequence is CASSESKGVNYGYTF. The CDR3 bases are TGCGCCAGCAGTGAGTCTAAGGGGGTAAACTATGGCTACACCTTC.

The chain has TRBV6-1 and TRBJ2-3; 7 bases match TRBD2. The CDR3 runs 16 residues. V trimming: 1 base; J trimming: 3 bases; junction bases outside the gene matches: 7. Germline loops: CDR1 MNHNS, CDR2 SASEGT. CDR3 sequence (DNA): TGTGCCAGCAGTGAAGGGCTAGCGGAGAGGACAGATACGCAGTATTTT. Protein: CASSEGLAERTDTQYF.

The chain combines TRBV19 with TRBJ2-2, with 9 positions matching TRBD1. CDR3 length: 16 residues. Germline values: CDR1 LNHDA, CDR2 SQIVND (reference sequence). V was pared by 2 bases and J by 6 bases, with 7 bases of the junction left unmatched. In DNA, the CDR3 is TGTGCCAGTAGTATACGATCACAGGGGGCCGCCGGGGAGCTGTTTTTT. This translates into CASSIRSQGAAGELFF.

This clone has just a few counts. The chain joins TRBV9 to TRBJ1-3; D gene ambiguous. There are 15 residues in the CDR3. V lost 0 bases, J lost 0 bases, and 7 bases lay in between. CDR1 SGDLS and CDR2 YYNGEE come from the germline V gene. This chain's CDR3 is CASSVDVASGNTIYF. DNA for the CDR3: TGTGCCAGCAGCGTAGACGTAGCCTCTGGAAACACCATATATTTT.

J is TRBJ2-7 and V is TRBV27, with TRBD1 matching 7 bases. The CDR3 spans 15 residues. J gave up 5 bases and V 5 bases, and 12 bases lay outside the gene matches. CDR1 and CDR2 (germline): MNHEY, SMNVEV (reference sequence). CDR3 coding DNA: TGTGCCAGCAGTCCATACTTGACAGGGTTTGACGAGCAGTACTTC. Encoded protein: CASSPYLTGFDEQYF.

The CDR3 region has the DNA TGTGCCAGCAGCGCGGGGGGCTCCTACGAGCAGTACTTC. Amino acid sequence: CASSAGGSYEQYF. This chain connects TRBV9 to TRBJ2-7; 7 bases are shared with TRBD2. The germline V gene has CDR1 SGDLS and CDR2 YYNGEE. This CDR3 has 13 amino acids. With V trimmed by 3 bases and J by 0 bases, 0 bases remained unmatched.